Presented here are 30 T cell receptor beta chains from one specimen sequenced in a study of blood T cell repertoires in COVID-19. Profiled with immunoSEQ multiplex PCR; TCRdb holds only in-frame clones, not every one. The repertoire includes just over 250,000 clones, roughly nine tenths of them detected once, and less than 5% sits in the top ten. Sequenced sample: peripheral blood. All receptors come from a man in his 60s who had recovered from COVID-19.

The V gene is TRBV6-5, the J gene TRBJ1-2; 7 bases are shared with TRBD1. Germline CDR1 and CDR2: MNHEY and SVGAGI. The CDR3 length is 14 residues. The CDR3 here is CVTTPGGSSYGYTF. The CDR3, as DNA: TGTGTCACCACTCCAGGGGGTTCCTCGTATGGCTACACCTTC.

The rearrangement joins TRBV7-9 to TRBJ1-1; 7 bases align to TRBD1. Germline V CDR1 and CDR2: SEHNR, FQNEAQ (reference sequence). Trimming at V came to 4 bases and at J to 6 bases, leaving 5 bases not matched to a gene. This CDR3 is 13 amino acids long. The CDR3 DNA reads TGTGCCAGCAGCTATACAGGGGAGGCTGAAGCTTTCTTT. Its protein product is CASSYTGEAEAFF.

The chain employs TRBV25-1 and TRBJ2-1; 10 nucleotides line up with TRBD1. Germline V lookup: CDR1 MGHDK, CDR2 SYGVNS. The CDR3 runs to 14 residues. The V segment lost 4 bases and the J segment 4 bases; nucleotides outside the gene matches: 1. CDR3: CASSVDRGYNEQFF. The CDR3 DNA reads TGTGCCAGCAGTGTGGACAGGGGGTACAATGAGCAGTTCTTC.

The rearrangement links TRBV29-1 to TRBJ2-5; no definite D call. CDR1 SQVTM and CDR2 ANQGSEA come from the germline V gene. This CDR3 contains 12 residues. Trimming cost V 4 bases and J 5 bases, with 11 bases left between them. The CDR3 is CSVVPPGETQYF. The CDR3 nucleotides are TGCAGCGTTGTCCCCCCCGGGGAGACCCAGTACTTC.

This sequence joins TRBV3-1 (or the pseudogene TRBV3-2) and TRBJ2-7; D is ambiguous. V lost 4 bases to trimming and J lost 4 bases, with 14 bases between them. This CDR3 is 14 amino acids long. CDR1 is LGHDT and CDR2 is YNNKEL in the germline V gene (reference sequence). CDR3 sequence (DNA): TGTGCCAGCAGCCTCGCGGTCCTCCCTTACGAGCAGTACTTC. This sequence encodes CASSLAVLPYEQYF.

The V call is TRBV19, the J call TRBJ2-1, with 13 nucleotides matching TRBD2. The germline CDR1 and CDR2 sequences are LNHDA and SQIVND (reference sequence). The CDR3 consists of 16 residues. Trimming at V came to 6 bases and at J to 4 bases, leaving 6 bases not matched to a gene. The CDR3 loop is CASSRRLAGGYNEQFF. In DNA, the CDR3 is TGTGCCAGTAGCCGAAGACTAGCGGGGGGATACAATGAGCAGTTCTTC.

The rearrangement joins TRBV12-2 to TRBJ1-5. TRBV12-2 is reported as a pseudogene. This CDR3 has 17 amino acids. This CDR3 is CASRLVGLEVSNQPQHF. CDR3 DNA: TGTGCAAGTCGCTTAGTCGGTTTGGAGGTGAGCAATCAGCCCCAGCATTTT.

The gene calls are TRBV6-5 and TRBJ2-7; 13 positions match TRBD2. This CDR3 is 15 amino acids long. The germline CDR1 and CDR2 sequences are MNHEY and SVGAGI. Trimming removed 6 bases from V and 1 base from J; junction bases left unmatched: 3. The DNA of the CDR3 is TGTGCCAGCAGCGGACTAGCGGGGGTTTCCTACGAGCAGTACTTC. Translation: CASSGLAGVSYEQYF.

This rearrangement joins TRBV27 to TRBJ1-1; no definite D call. Germline CDR1 reads MNHEY; CDR2 reads SMNVEV (reference sequence). This CDR3 contains 12 residues. The germline V and J ends were trimmed by 2 bases and 5 bases, with 6 bases remaining between them. The DNA for the CDR3 is TGTGCCAGCAGTTTACCCGGGACTGAAGCTTTCTTT. Encoded protein: CASSLPGTEAFF.

V gene TRBV5-1 combines with J gene TRBJ2-3; TRBD1 matches at 8 bases. The CDR3 spans 16 residues. V dropped 4 bases and J dropped 3; count of bases not matched to a gene: 10. Germline V CDR1 and CDR2: SGHRS, YFSETQ. The CDR3 reads CASSLNPTGGTDTQYF. The CDR3 nucleotides are TGCGCCAGCAGCCTAAATCCCACAGGGGGGACAGATACGCAGTATTTT.

The gene calls are TRBV3-1 (or the pseudogene TRBV3-2) and TRBJ2-5, with D possibly TRBD2 on 5 matching bases. The CDR3 runs to 16 residues. V lost 4 bases to trimming and J lost 5 bases, with 20 bases between them. Germline V gene lookup returns CDR1 LGHDT and CDR2 YNNKEL (reference sequence). The CDR3 spells CASSLSDWIYRETQYF. As DNA, the CDR3 is TGTGCCAGCAGCCTTTCGGACTGGATTTATCGGGAGACCCAGTACTTC.

The rearrangement joins TRBV27 to TRBJ1-1; D is perhaps TRBD1 (6 bases). The CDR3 totals 14 residues. Germline V gene sequence: CDR1 MNHEY, CDR2 SMNVEV (reference sequence). Trimming removed 2 bases at V and 1 base at J, with 8 bases between. CDR3 coding DNA: TGTGCCAGCAGTTTACGCAGGGGGAACACTGAAGCTTTCTTT. It translates to CASSLRRGNTEAFF.

V and J are TRBV7-3 and TRBJ2-1; 9 bases align to TRBD2. CDR1 is SGHTA and CDR2 is FQGTGA in the germline V gene. After removal of 1 base from V and 4 bases from J, the junction contained 8 bases not matched to a gene. This CDR3 spans 17 amino acids. The CDR3 DNA sequence: TGTGCCAGCAGCTTAAGCCGATCTAGCGGGGTATACAATGAGCAGTTCTTC. As protein: CASSLSRSSGVYNEQFF.

This chain connects TRBV5-6 to TRBJ1-5, with D possibly TRBD1 on 6 matching bases. The CDR3 sequence is 16 residues long. Germline CDR1 reads SGHDT; CDR2 reads YYEEEE. V was shortened by 4 bases and J by 3 bases, with 17 bases between the two germline ends. The CDR3 region has the DNA TGTGCCAGCAGCGCGGGTGGACAGCAAATCAATCAGCCCCAGCATTTT. The encoded protein is CASSAGGQQINQPQHF.

This clone was detected a few times. The chain has TRBV2 and TRBJ1-5; no definite D call. The CDR3 runs 14 residues. The V gene's germline CDR1 is SNHLY and CDR2 FYNNEI. V was pared by 2 bases and J by 3 bases, with 8 bases between. This chain's CDR3 is CASSETQVNQPQHF. The CDR3 DNA reads as TGTGCCAGCAGTGAAACACAAGTCAATCAGCCCCAGCATTTT. Looking up the rest from reference TRBV2 and TRBJ1-5 gives the full variable domain: EPEVTQTPSHQVTQMGQEVILRCVPISNHLYFYWYRQILGQKVEFLVSFYNNEISEKSEIFDDQFSVERPDGSNFTLKIRSTKLEDSAMYFCASSETQVNQPQHFGDGTRLSIL.

The rearrangement links TRBV3-1 (or the pseudogene TRBV3-2) to TRBJ2-7; TRBD2 aligns across 12 bases. Germline CDR1 and CDR2: LGHDT and YNNKEL (reference sequence). The CDR3 contains 15 residues. The V segment lost 6 bases and the J segment 4 bases; nucleotides outside the gene matches: 7. The CDR3: CASSQRGLAGYEQYF. CDR3 coding DNA: TGTGCCAGCAGTCAAAGGGGACTAGCGGGTTACGAGCAGTACTTC.

J is TRBJ1-2 and V is TRBV5-6; 7 bases match TRBD1. J was trimmed by 6 bases and V by 0 bases; bases with no gene match: 2. This CDR3 has 13 amino acids. Per the germline V gene, CDR1 is SGHDT and CDR2 is YYEEEE. CDR3 nucleotide sequence: TGTGCCAGCAGCTTGGCAGGGACAGATGGCTACACCTTC. Translation gives CASSLAGTDGYTF.

The chain combines TRBV7-9 with TRBJ2-5, with 8 positions matching TRBD2. Losses at the gene ends were 1 base for V and 4 bases for J; bases not matched to a gene: 11. The germline V gene has CDR1 SEHNR and CDR2 FQNEAQ (reference sequence). This CDR3 region has 17 residues. This CDR3 reads CASSLGGTSGERETQYF. In DNA, the CDR3 is TGTGCCAGCAGCTTAGGGGGAACTAGCGGAGAACGAGAGACCCAGTACTTC. Supplemented by reference TRBV7-9 and TRBJ2-5, the full variable domain reads DTGVSQNPRHKITKRGQNVTFRCDPISEHNRLYWYRQTLGQGPEFLTYFQNEAQLEKSRLLSDRFSAERPKGSFSTLEIQRTEQGDSAMYLCASSLGGTSGERETQYFGPGTRLLVL.

This chain uses TRBV29-1 with TRBJ1-5; a possible D gene is TRBD1 (5 bases). The CDR3 runs to 15 residues. The germline V and J ends were trimmed by 3 bases and 2 bases, with 14 bases remaining between them. Germline lookup yields CDR1 SQVTM and CDR2 ANQGSEA. CDR3 coding DNA: TGCAGCGTTGAGGTGGGGGGGGTTGGCAATCAGCCCCAGCATTTT. Translation gives CSVEVGGVGNQPQHF.

The V call is TRBV2, the J call TRBJ2-7, with 8 nucleotides matching TRBD1. This CDR3 region has 12 residues. Germline assignment: CDR1 SNHLY and CDR2 FYNNEI. J gave up 5 bases and V 7 bases, and 4 bases lay outside the gene matches. DNA of the CDR3: TGTGCCAGCACTATGGACAGGGACGAGCAGTACTTC. It codes for CASTMDRDEQYF.

V usage is TRBV7-9 and J usage is TRBJ1-2; weak D call: TRBD1 (5 bases). The CDR3 runs to 15 residues. V lost 4 bases, J lost 3 bases, and 15 bases lay in between. CDR1 is SEHNR and CDR2 is FQNEAQ in the germline V gene (reference sequence). The CDR3 sequence is CASSSRGGRDYGYTF. DNA for the CDR3: TGTGCCAGCAGCTCCCGTGGGGGGAGGGACTATGGCTACACCTTC.

The genes are TRBV7-3 and TRBJ2-1, with D possibly being TRBD2 (6 bases). Germline V gene lookup returns CDR1 SGHTA and CDR2 FQGTGA. The CDR3 consists of 15 residues. Trimming shortened V by 3 bases and J by 5 bases, and 14 bases separated the two germline ends. CDR3: CASSFLVGGDNEQFF. CDR3 nucleotide sequence: TGTGCCAGCAGCTTTTTAGTCGGGGGAGACAATGAGCAGTTCTTC.

The genes are TRBV9 and TRBJ1-6, with 10 bases identical to TRBD1. V was pared by 4 bases and J by 7 bases, with 5 bases of the junction left unmatched. The CDR3 totals 15 residues. Germline V CDR1 and CDR2: SGDLS, YYNGEE. The CDR3 region has the DNA TGTGCCAGCAGCCCCGACAGGGGGCGGAATTCACCCCTCCACTTT. This encodes CASSPDRGRNSPLHF.

The V call is TRBV19, the J call TRBJ2-1; tentatively, D is TRBD2 (6 bases). The CDR3 loop spans 16 amino acids. Germline CDR1 reads LNHDA; CDR2 reads SQIVND (reference sequence). The V end was cut by 5 bases, the J end by 0 bases, with 14 bases between. In nucleotides, the CDR3 is TGTGCCAGTAGTCTAGCCGGAGGGAGCTCCTACAATGAGCAGTTCTTC. Its protein product is CASSLAGGSSYNEQFF.

The rearrangement joins TRBV24-1 to TRBJ2-5; D perhaps matches TRBD1 (8 bases). The V gene's germline CDR1 is KGHDR and CDR2 SFDVKD. Trimming left V 4 bases short and J 7 bases short, with 15 bases between. The CDR3 has 14 amino acids. The CDR3 DNA reads TGTGCCACCAGTGAGACAGGGGAGGGGGGGACCCAGTACTTC. As protein: CATSETGEGGTQYF.

This clone came up a few times. The chain carries TRBV6-4 and TRBJ2-2; D perhaps matches TRBD1 (6 bases). V was shortened by 4 bases and J by 2 bases, with 11 bases between the two germline ends. CDR1 is MRHNA and CDR2 is SNTAGT in the germline V gene. The CDR3 consists of 15 residues. CDR3 sequence (DNA): TGTGCCAGCAGTGTACAGGGACCCAACACCGGGGAGCTGTTTTTT. As protein: CASSVQGPNTGELFF.

V is TRBV7-8 and J is TRBJ2-3; maybe TRBD2 (6 bases). The V gene's germline CDR1 is SGHVS and CDR2 FQNEAQ. Between the trimmed V and J ends, which lost 0 bases and 3 bases, there was a span of 7 bases. The CDR3 covers 14 residues. In DNA form, the CDR3 reads TGTGCCAGCAGCTTAGCCGGGGGAACAGATACGCAGTATTTT. This sequence encodes CASSLAGGTDTQYF. Supplemented by reference TRBV7-8 and TRBJ2-3, the full variable domain reads GAGVSQSPRYKVAKRGQDVALRCDPISGHVSLFWYQQALGQGPEFLTYFQNEAQLDKSGLPSDRFFAERPEGSVSTLKIQRTQQEDSAVYLCASSLAGGTDTQYFGPGTRLTVL.

This chain uses TRBV7-2 with TRBJ2-7; 11 nucleotides line up with TRBD2. The germline V gene encodes CDR1 SGHTA and CDR2 FQGNSA. There are 15 residues in the CDR3. Germline trimming cut 4 bases from V and 2 bases from J; bases unmatched to any gene: 4. CDR3 nucleotides: TGTGCCAGCAGCTCAACTAGCGGGGGAACCTACGAGCAGTACTTC. Translated: CASSSTSGGTYEQYF.

This clone was observed once. CDR3 sequence: CASILRHKTEAFF. CDR3 in DNA: TGTGCCAGCATCTTGAGACACAAGACTGAAGCTTTCTTT. The chain recombines TRBV12-3 or TRBV12-4 with TRBJ1-1; D remains ambiguous. V lost 7 bases and J 5 bases, leaving 14 bases between the germline ends. The length of the CDR3 is 13 residues.

This clone was seen more than once but under ten times. This rearrangement joins TRBV4-1 to TRBJ1-3; the D is unclear. CDR3 length: 16 amino acids. The V and J ends lost 1 base and 4 bases respectively, with 14 bases between them. Germline V gene lookup returns CDR1 MGHRA and CDR2 YSYEKL. The CDR3 nucleotides read TGCGCCAGCAGCCAAGTTTCGGGGTGGTCCGGAAACACCATATATTTT. The encoded protein is CASSQVSGWSGNTIYF.